This T cell receptor beta chain was found in a study of CD4 T cells in relation to SARS-CoV-2 and coronaviruses. After removal of 3 bases from V and 9 bases from J, the junction contained 7 bases not matched to a gene. The germline V gene encodes CDR1 KGHDR and CDR2 SFDVKD. There are 14 residues in the CDR3. About this clone: Its antigen is unidentified.

Here immunoSEQ multiplex PCR was the method, and the copy in TCRdb shows in-frame clones only, minus some. The sample lists about 41,000 clones, about four fifths occurring once. Sequenced input: naive CD4+ T cells from PBMCs, cultured in vitro. Subset indicated: naive CD4+ T cells isolated by negative enrichment. The J gene is TRBJ1-5, the V gene TRBV24-1; 7 nucleotides align to TRBD1. The TCR was taken from an adult with COVID-19. The CDR3 protein is CATSDATTGLPQHF. As DNA, the CDR3 is TGTGCCACCAGTGATGCCACGACAGGGCTGCCCCAGCATTTT.